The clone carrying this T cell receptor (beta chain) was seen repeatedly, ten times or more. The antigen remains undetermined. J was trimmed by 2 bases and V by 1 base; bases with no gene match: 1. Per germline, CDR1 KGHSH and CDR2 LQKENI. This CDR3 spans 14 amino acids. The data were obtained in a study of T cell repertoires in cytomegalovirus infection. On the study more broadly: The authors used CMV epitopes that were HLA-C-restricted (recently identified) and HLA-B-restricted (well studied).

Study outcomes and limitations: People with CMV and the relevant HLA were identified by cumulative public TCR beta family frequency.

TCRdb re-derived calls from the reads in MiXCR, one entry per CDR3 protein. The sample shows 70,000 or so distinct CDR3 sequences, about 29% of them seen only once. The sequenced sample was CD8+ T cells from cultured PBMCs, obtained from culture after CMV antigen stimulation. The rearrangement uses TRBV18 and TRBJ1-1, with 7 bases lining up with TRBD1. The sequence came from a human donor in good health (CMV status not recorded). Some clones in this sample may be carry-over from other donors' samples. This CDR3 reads CASSPRQGNTEAFF. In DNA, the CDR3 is TGTGCCAGCTCACCACGACAGGGAAACACTGAAGCTTTCTTT.